The 5 T cell receptor beta chains listed next were all sequenced from one sample in a study of regulatory T cells in long-lasting Graves disease. TCR beta libraries were built with iRepertoire HTBI primers and Arm-PCR of CDR3 regions. Each CDR3 protein gets one entry after TCRdb re-called the multiplex PCR reads with MiXCR. Of some 400,000 distinct CDR3 sequences in the sample, around 14% were seen once. Time point of the sample: newly diagnosed GD, antithyroid drugs for less than 3 months. From PBMCs, RNA was extracted and then used to make the TCR library. These records were also assigned to another study, of T cells in Graves' hyperthyroidism and ophthalmopathy.

Sequenced material: peripheral blood mononuclear cells (PBMCs), taken at new diagnosis, from a patient treated with antithyroid drugs. These receptors all stem from a woman aged 30 to 39 with Graves disease.

The chain links TRBV19 to TRBJ1-5, with unresolved D. V was shortened by 3 bases and J by 7 bases, with 10 bases between the two germline ends. Per the germline V gene, CDR1 is LNHDA and CDR2 is SQIVND (reference sequence). CDR3 length: 13 residues. The CDR3 coding sequence is TGTGCCAGTAGTATCGGTCGGCAGCAGCCCCAGCATTTT. This translates into CASSIGRQQPQHF.

This clonotype was detected many times. The CDR3 region has the DNA TGTGCCAGCAGCGCCCCGAGCTACAATGAGCAGTTCTTC. Translating gives CASSAPSYNEQFF. The V call is TRBV5-6, the J call TRBJ2-1; D remains ambiguous. This CDR3 has 13 residues. V lost 4 bases, J lost 3 bases, and 8 bases lay in between. Germline V gene sequence: CDR1 SGHDT, CDR2 YYEEEE.

This clonotype was detected many times. The V gene is TRBV7-3, the J gene TRBJ2-3, with a possible D match to TRBD1 (5 bases). CDR3 length: 17 amino acids. Per the germline V gene, CDR1 is SGHTA and CDR2 is FQGTGA. V was cut by 0 bases and J by 0 bases, with 13 bases left in between. The DNA of the CDR3 is TGTGCCAGCAGCTTAACTCTTGGGGCAACTAGCACAGATACGCAGTATTTT. Amino acids: CASSLTLGATSTDTQYF.

To note about this clonotype: This may be a read error: a much more frequent sequence differs by one nucleotide. V gene TRBV2 combines with J gene TRBJ1-1; D remains ambiguous. The germline V gene has CDR1 SNHLY and CDR2 FYNNEI. Trimming took off 7 bases at V and 0 bases at J, with 9 bases between the two ends. The CDR3 is 13 amino acids. CDR3 in DNA: TGTGCCAGCACGCAGAGCATGAACACTGAAGCTTTCTTT. Translating gives CASTQSMNTEAFF.

This clonotype was recorded many times. The chain employs TRBV2 and TRBJ1-1, with 7 bases identical to TRBD1. Germline CDR1 is SNHLY and CDR2 is FYNNEI. Trimming took 6 bases from V and 7 from J; bases not matched to a gene: 5. The CDR3 is 12 amino acids. Here the CDR3 reads CASRRDSFEAFF. CDR3 DNA: TGTGCCAGCAGAAGGGACAGCTTTGAAGCTTTCTTT.